Listed below are T cell receptor beta chains from one sample, sequenced in a study of T cell responses to AZD1222 COVID-19 vaccine. Using immunoSEQ multiplex PCR, the repertoire was profiled, and TCRdb retains in-frame clones only, with some absent. The table lists 65,000 to 90,000 clones, about 85% of them singletons. Sequences were derived from peripheral blood, sampled 28 days after the second AZD1222 dose. The origin of the receptors is an adult who received the AZD1222 COVID-19 vaccine. Each CDR3 is given with its conserved first and last residue. Each record gives: J gene, V gene, clone size, D gene, CDR3 DNA, CDR3 protein. D genes are given only for firm matches. Rows may omit the clone size; those that give it use once, few, many or a size class.

j_call: TRBJ1-1; v_call: TRBV3-1/TRBV3-2; clone_size: NA; d_call: NA; cdr3_nt: TGTGCCAGCAGCCAAGAGGGGCAGCAGAACACTGAAGCTTTCTTT; cdr3_aa: CASSQEGQQNTEAFF
j_call: TRBJ1-2; v_call: TRBV11-2; clone_size: NA; d_call: NA; cdr3_nt: TGTGCCAGCAAAATAGGGGTCTTGGGCTACACCTTC; cdr3_aa: CASKIGVLGYTF
j_call: TRBJ1-1; v_call: TRBV4-2; clone_size: few; d_call: TRBD1; cdr3_nt: TGTGCCAGCAGCCAAAGTTTGACAGGGTTTATCACTGAAGCTTTCTTT; cdr3_aa: CASSQSLTGFITEAFF
j_call: TRBJ1-1; v_call: TRBV29-1; clone_size: NA; d_call: NA; cdr3_nt: TGCAGCGTGAGTACCGGGCAGGGGAACACTGAAGCTTTCTTT; cdr3_aa: CSVSTGQGNTEAFF
j_call: TRBJ2-7; v_call: TRBV11-2; clone_size: few; d_call: TRBD2; cdr3_nt: TGTGCCAGCAGCTTGGGGGGGAGCTCCTACGAGCAGTACTTC; cdr3_aa: CASSLGGSSYEQYF
j_call: TRBJ1-3; v_call: TRBV21-1; clone_size: NA; d_call: NA; cdr3_nt: NA; cdr3_aa: CASSKRWGSGNTIYF
j_call: TRBJ2-1; v_call: TRBV18; clone_size: NA; d_call: TRBD2; cdr3_nt: TGTGCCAGCTCACCGCAACTAGCGGGAGCTAACAATGAGCAGTTCTTC; cdr3_aa: CASSPQLAGANNEQFF
j_call: TRBJ2-1; v_call: TRBV7-2; clone_size: NA; d_call: NA; cdr3_nt: TGTGCCAGCAGCCTACTGACAGGGACTGGGGGCCATGAGCAGTTCTTC; cdr3_aa: CASSLLTGTGGHEQFF
j_call: TRBJ2-3; v_call: TRBV29-1; clone_size: NA; d_call: TRBD2; cdr3_nt: TGCAGCATTCAGCGGGATCGCACAGATACGCAGTATTTT; cdr3_aa: CSIQRDRTDTQYF
j_call: TRBJ1-2; v_call: TRBV6-5; clone_size: few; d_call: NA; cdr3_nt: TGTGCCAGCATCGAAAAAGGGTCCGGGGGCTACACCTTC; cdr3_aa: CASIEKGSGGYTF
j_call: TRBJ2-7; v_call: TRBV19; clone_size: once; d_call: TRBD2; cdr3_nt: TGTGCCAGTAGTGGCCTCAGGGCGGGAGCTTCCTACGAGCAGTACTTC; cdr3_aa: CASSGLRAGASYEQYF
j_call: TRBJ2-3; v_call: TRBV5-4; clone_size: NA; d_call: TRBD2; cdr3_nt: TGTGCCAGCAGCTTCCCAGGACTAGCGGGAGGGGATACGCAGTATTTT; cdr3_aa: CASSFPGLAGGDTQYF
j_call: TRBJ2-3; v_call: TRBV18; clone_size: NA; d_call: NA; cdr3_nt: TGTGCCAGCTCACCCCTGGGCAGGGTTGATACGCAGTATTTT; cdr3_aa: CASSPLGRVDTQYF
j_call: TRBJ1-2; v_call: TRBV19; clone_size: NA; d_call: NA; cdr3_nt: TGTGCCAGTAGTATCCAGGCCGGGGGACGGTATGGCTACACCTTC; cdr3_aa: CASSIQAGGRYGYTF
j_call: TRBJ1-1; v_call: TRBV14; clone_size: NA; d_call: NA; cdr3_nt: TGTGCCAGCAGCCAAGACGGATACAGACACACTGAAGCTTTCTTT; cdr3_aa: CASSQDGYRHTEAFF
j_call: TRBJ1-5; v_call: TRBV4-1; clone_size: NA; d_call: NA; cdr3_nt: TGCGCCAGCAGCTGGGGGGCTAGCAATCAGCCCCAGCATTTT; cdr3_aa: CASSWGASNQPQHF
j_call: TRBJ1-2; v_call: TRBV7-9; clone_size: once; d_call: NA; cdr3_nt: TGTGCCAGCAGCTTTGGAGGGGTTGGGGGCTACACCTTC; cdr3_aa: CASSFGGVGGYTF
j_call: TRBJ2-7; v_call: TRBV19; clone_size: NA; d_call: NA; cdr3_nt: TGTGCCAGTAGTATAGCGGAGGGTTCCTACGAGCAGTACTTC; cdr3_aa: CASSIAEGSYEQYF
j_call: TRBJ2-5; v_call: TRBV5-1; clone_size: once; d_call: NA; cdr3_nt: TGCGCCAGCTTCCGGAGTGGCGGAGCCTTCCAAGAGACCCAGTACTTC; cdr3_aa: CASFRSGGAFQETQYF
j_call: TRBJ1-6; v_call: TRBV7-2; clone_size: NA; d_call: NA; cdr3_nt: TGTGCCAGCAGTCGAAATACAGGGCCACCCCTCCACTTT; cdr3_aa: CASSRNTGPPLHF
j_call: TRBJ2-2; v_call: TRBV11-3; clone_size: NA; d_call: NA; cdr3_nt: TGTGCCAGCAGCTTTAAGACGGTGAACACCGGGGAGCTGTTTTTT; cdr3_aa: CASSFKTVNTGELFF
j_call: TRBJ1-4; v_call: TRBV2; clone_size: few; d_call: TRBD1; cdr3_nt: TGTGCCAGCAGGGGACAGGGAGCAACTAATGAAAAACTGTTTTTT; cdr3_aa: CASRGQGATNEKLFF
j_call: TRBJ2-1; v_call: TRBV13; clone_size: NA; d_call: TRBD2; cdr3_nt: TGTGCCAGCAGCGCGCAGGGACTAGCGGGAGGTTACAATGAGCAGTTCTTC; cdr3_aa: CASSAQGLAGGYNEQFF
j_call: TRBJ1-4; v_call: TRBV6-2/TRBV6-3; clone_size: NA; d_call: NA; cdr3_nt: TGTGCCAGCAGTTTCGAGGGAGCGGCGACTAATGAAAAACTGTTTTTT; cdr3_aa: CASSFEGAATNEKLFF